One and the same sample provided the 10 T cell receptor beta chains below, sequenced in a study of cytomegalovirus exposure and HLA in healthy donors. The PCR made use of 60 Vbeta and 13 Jbeta primers. TCRdb's copy holds only in-frame clones and misses some; the assay was immunoSEQ multiplex PCR. The sample table sets out about 130,000 clones. The source material was PBMCs. The receptors were gathered from an older woman in good health and CMV-seronegative.

The chain combines TRBV6-5 with TRBJ1-2; TRBD1 is a possible D gene (5 bases). The CDR3 contains 15 residues. V lost 4 bases and J 4 bases, leaving 16 bases between the germline ends. Germline CDR1 is MNHEY and CDR2 is SVGAGI. The CDR3: CASSLSGATLYGYTF. CDR3 in DNA: TGTGCCAGCAGTTTGTCTGGGGCTACTCTCTATGGCTACACCTTC.

This chain uses TRBV4-1 with TRBJ2-7; no clear D gene. The length of the CDR3 is 15 residues. Germline values: CDR1 MGHRA, CDR2 YSYEKL. V was pared by 0 bases and J by 2 bases, with 11 bases between. This chain's CDR3 is CASSQEVHRAYEQYF. CDR3 in DNA: TGCGCCAGCAGCCAAGAGGTGCACAGAGCCTACGAGCAGTACTTC.

The gene calls are TRBV5-1 and TRBJ2-7; D not certain. CDR3 length: 13 amino acids. V gave up 5 bases and J gave up 3 bases, with 12 bases separating them. Germline V CDR1 and CDR2: SGHRS, YFSETQ. The CDR3 is CASSPGDNYEQYF. CDR3 DNA sequence: TGCGCCAGCAGTCCCGGAGATAACTACGAGCAGTACTTC. Looking up the rest from reference TRBV5-1 and TRBJ2-7 gives the full variable domain: KAGVTQTPRYLIKTRGQQVTLSCSPISGHRSVSWYQQTPGQGLQFLFEYFSETQRNKGNFPGRFSGRQFSNSRSEMNVSTLELGDSALYLCASSPGDNYEQYFGPGTRLTVT.

The V gene is TRBV28, the J gene TRBJ1-4; 7 nucleotides match TRBD1. The CDR3 has 12 amino acids. Per the germline V gene, CDR1 is MDHEN and CDR2 is SYDVKM. V was pared by 4 bases and J by 9 bases, with 2 bases of the junction left unmatched. The CDR3 nucleotides are TGTGCCAGCAGTTGGGGACAGCAAAAACTGTTTTTT. This codes for CASSWGQQKLFF.

The rearrangement links TRBV27 to TRBJ1-5, with 10 nucleotides matching TRBD1. Per the germline V gene, CDR1 is MNHEY and CDR2 is SMNVEV (reference sequence). V lost 3 bases to trimming and J lost 1 base; unmatched junction nucleotides: 0. This CDR3 is 15 amino acids long. The CDR3 DNA is TGTGCCAGCAGTTTGGGACAGGGGAGCAATCAGCCCCAGCATTTT. It translates to CASSLGQGSNQPQHF.

The rearrangement joins TRBV7-3 to TRBJ2-3; 8 bases map to TRBD2. This CDR3 comprises 16 residues. The germline gives CDR1 SGHTA, CDR2 FQGTGA. V shed 3 bases, J shed 5 bases, and the junction held 10 bases outside the gene matches. In DNA form, the CDR3 reads TGTGCCAGCAGCTTCCTCGGTGGAGCGGGGGAAGATACGCAGTATTTT. This sequence encodes CASSFLGGAGEDTQYF.

The chain is built from TRBV5-1 and TRBJ2-5; the D gene is possibly TRBD1 (8 bases). This CDR3 spans 16 amino acids. In germline, CDR1 is SGHRS, CDR2 YFSETQ. V was clipped by 3 bases and J by 5 bases, with 20 bases between them. CDR3 protein: CASSYGQGGFGETQYF. The CDR3 DNA follows: TGCGCCAGCAGCTATGGACAGGGAGGGTTTGGGGAGACCCAGTACTTC.

V is TRBV5-1 and J is TRBJ1-2, with a tentative D call TRBD1 (5 bases). Per the germline V gene, CDR1 is SGHRS and CDR2 is YFSETQ. V was shortened by 4 bases and J by 1 base, with 8 bases between the two germline ends. This CDR3 is 13 amino acids long. CDR3 loop: CASSVTVNYGYTF. CDR3 in DNA: TGCGCCAGCAGCGTGACAGTTAACTATGGCTACACCTTC.

V gene TRBV5-4 combines with J gene TRBJ2-1; 9 bases fit TRBD1. Germline-derived CDR1 and CDR2 are SGHNT and YYREEE (reference sequence). The CDR3 spans 16 residues. V gave up 4 bases and J gave up 7 bases; unmatched junction bases: 12. The CDR3 is CASSISRDRAKNEQFF. CDR3 nucleotide sequence: TGTGCCAGCAGCATCTCCCGGGACAGGGCGAAAAATGAGCAGTTCTTC.

This chain joins TRBV6-1 and TRBJ1-2, with D unresolved. The CDR3 is 17 residues long. CDR1 and CDR2 (germline): MNHNS, SASEGT. V lost 1 base, J lost 5 bases, and 20 bases lay in between. This CDR3 reads CASSEVQRGNGKYGYTF. CDR3 in DNA: TGTGCCAGCAGTGAAGTTCAAAGAGGGAACGGGAAGTATGGCTACACCTTC.